The entry that follows covers one T cell receptor beta chain sequence. V dropped 4 bases and J dropped 0 bases, with 11 bases sitting between them. This CDR3 has 15 residues. Germline V gene data show CDR1 as SGHNT and CDR2 as YYREEE (reference sequence). Under the authors' procedure: The authors estimated nucleated cell counts from reference gene primer amplification. Sequencing used immunoSEQ multiplex PCR; TCRdb keeps in-frame clones, though not all of them. The V and J calls and clone size come from that table; D and trimming were worked out from the DNA. The sample gives nearly 30,000 clones, 80% to 90% of which show up once; 9.9% is in the top ten. The entry originates in a study of blood T cell repertoires in COVID-19. As for the study in general: Samples representing acute and convalescent COVID-19 were sourced from the United States, Italy and Spain. T cells, B-cell-depleted T cells, or PBMCs provided the cDNA or gDNA that served as material.

Sequenced material: peripheral blood. The receptor's source is a human donor in a cohort sampled during active COVID-19. The V call is TRBV5-4, the J call TRBJ2-1; D perhaps matches TRBD2 (5 bases). CDR3 amino acids: CASSKTGSSYNEQFF. The CDR3, as DNA: TGTGCCAGCAGCAAAACGGGGAGCTCCTACAATGAGCAGTTCTTC.